Listed below are T cell receptor beta chains from one sample, sequenced in a study of T cell repertoires in cytomegalovirus infection. One entry per CDR3 protein results from TCRdb running MiXCR on the reads. The data show 70,000 to 85,000 distinct CDR3 sequences, with approximately 40% seen just once and 80% to 95% held by the top ten. Their specific antigens are unknown. Here the sequenced sample was CD8+ T cells from cultured PBMCs, taken from culture after CMV antigen stimulation. The receptor set was obtained from a human donor in good health (CMV status not recorded). Some clones in this sample may be carry-over from other donors' samples. CDR3s include the opening cysteine and the closing phenylalanine or tryptophan. D genes are given only for firm matches. A row's size may be missing; if present it is once, few, many or a size class.

j_call d_call clone_size v_call cdr3_aa cdr3_nt
TRBJ1-1 - - TRBV7-9 CASSLVGQNTEAFF TGTGCCAGCAGCTTAGTGGGCCAGAACACTGAAGCTTTCTTT
TRBJ2-1 TRBD2 - TRBV6-4 CASSDGTSTDEQFF TGTGCCAGCAGTGACGGGACTAGCACGGATGAGCAGTTCTTC
TRBJ2-1 - - TRBV20-1 CSARGQVRLNEQFF TGCAGTGCTAGAGGACAGGTTAGATTGAATGAGCAGTTCTTC
TRBJ2-7 - - TRBV7-6 CASGKGDTYEQYF TGTGCCAGCGGGAAGGGTGATACCTACGAGCAGTACTTC
TRBJ2-7 - few TRBV28 CASSPLADRLSYEQYF TGTGCCAGCAGTCCTCTAGCAGACAGGCTCTCCTACGAGCAGTACTTC
TRBJ2-1 - - TRBV27 CASSPGIPRSSYNEQFF TGTGCCAGCAGTCCCGGGATTCCACGGAGCTCCTACAATGAGCAGTTCTTC
TRBJ1-5 - - TRBV12-3/TRBV12-4 CASRGGIFQHF TGTGCCAGCAGGGGCGGTATCTTCCAGCATTTT
TRBJ2-5 - - TRBV19 CASSISAGLRQETQYF TGTGCCAGTAGTATTTCTGCTGGACTGAGACAAGAGACCCAGTACTTC
TRBJ1-2 - - TRBV4-1 CASSPPGGGTGYGYTF TGCGCCAGCAGCCCCCCAGGCGGGGGGACGGGCTATGGCTACACCTTC
TRBJ2-4 TRBD1 - TRBV15 CATSRPGQADIQYF TGTGCCACCAGCAGACCGGGACAGGCAGACATTCAGTACTTC
TRBJ2-5 - - TRBV2 CASSDPPTQETQYF TGTGCCAGCAGTGATCCCCCGACCCAAGAGACCCAGTACTTC
TRBJ2-2 TRBD1 - TRBV29-1 CSVEDDGTGPGELFF TGCAGCGTTGAAGATGACGGGACAGGGCCCGGGGAGCTGTTTTTT
TRBJ1-3 - few TRBV20-1 CSARSSRGNTIYF TGCAGTGCTAGAAGCTCTAGGGGAAACACCATATATTTT
TRBJ2-2 TRBD1 - TRBV6-1 CASSAGQGANTGELFF TGTGCCAGCAGTGCAGGACAGGGGGCGAACACCGGGGAGCTGTTTTTT
TRBJ1-1 - - TRBV2 CASSNPRDINTEAFF TGTGCCAGCAGTAACCCCAGGGATATAAACACTGAAGCTTTCTTT
TRBJ2-2 - - TRBV27 CASSTQTGELFF TGTGCCAGCAGTACCCAAACCGGGGAGCTGTTTTTT
TRBJ2-3 TRBD2 few TRBV7-9 CAYTAVREGGTDTQYF TGTGCCTACACAGCGGTCCGGGAGGGAGGCACAGATACGCAGTATTTT
TRBJ1-6 - - TRBV20-1 CSARDPASSSSYNSPLHF TGCAGTGCTAGAGATCCGGCAAGTTCCAGCTCCTATAATTCACCCCTCCACTTT
TRBJ1-1 - - TRBV7-3 CASSLIQLVTLEGTEAFF TGTGCCAGCAGCTTAATCCAGTTAGTTACCCTTGAAGGCACTGAAGCTTTCTTT
TRBJ1-2 - few TRBV6-1 CASSYGGTNYGYTF TGTGCCAGCAGTTACGGGGGGACGAACTATGGCTACACCTTC
TRBJ1-5 TRBD1 few TRBV4-1 CASSQVQGGNQPQHF TGCGCCAGCAGCCAAGTCCAGGGGGGTAATCAGCCCCAGCATTTT
TRBJ2-2 - many TRBV6-1 CASSLSDTSTGELFF TGTGCCAGCAGTTTAAGCGACACCTCCACCGGGGAGCTGTTTTTT
TRBJ1-3 - - TRBV12-3/TRBV12-4 CASSSGNTIYF TGTGCCAGTAGCTCTGGAAACACCATATATTTT
TRBJ1-4 TRBD1 few TRBV7-8 CASSFQTGTGEKLFF TGTGCCAGCAGCTTTCAGACTGGGACAGGTGAAAAACTGTTTTTT
TRBJ1-2 - few TRBV28 CASSLRGAGYGYTF TGTGCCAGCAGTTTAAGGGGCGCGGGGTATGGCTACACCTTC
TRBJ2-7 - - TRBV10-3 CAISVPEVYEQYF TGTGCCATCAGTGTTCCAGAGGTATACGAGCAGTACTTC
TRBJ2-3 - - TRBV7-5 CISVPEAQGLAGGTDTQYF -
TRBJ2-5 - - TRBV28 CASSLPGTGETQYF TGTGCCAGCAGTTTACCGGGAACCGGGGAGACCCAGTACTTC
TRBJ2-7 TRBD1 few TRBV20-1 CSADEDREFSYEQYF TGCAGTGCGGATGAAGACAGGGAGTTTTCCTACGAGCAGTACTTC
TRBJ1-5 - - TRBV4-1 CASSQGGELSPQHF TGCGCCAGCAGCCAAGGGGGGGAACTTTCGCCCCAGCATTTT
TRBJ2-7 TRBD1 - TRBV6-5 CASSYTGTGGYEQYF TGTGCCAGCAGTTACACCGGGACAGGGGGCTACGAGCAGTACTTC
TRBJ1-1 - - TRBV5-6 CASSLGRDTEAFF TGTGCCAGCAGCTTAGGCAGGGACACTGAAGCTTTCTTT
TRBJ2-7 TRBD1 - TRBV7-8 CASSSRQGRINEQYF TGTGCCAGCAGCAGCCGACAGGGACGAATCAACGAGCAGTACTTC
TRBJ2-3 TRBD2 once TRBV6-5 CASSLTSGGVSDTQYF TGTGCCAGCAGTTTGACTAGCGGGGGGGTCTCAGATACGCAGTATTTT
TRBJ1-5 - once TRBV28 CASSLTQRNQPQHF TGTGCCAGCAGTTTGACCCAGCGGAATCAGCCCCAGCATTTT
TRBJ1-1 TRBD1 - TRBV13 CASSRGQVEAFF TGTGCCAGCAGCAGAGGACAGGTTGAAGCTTTCTTT
TRBJ1-6 - - TRBV20-1 CSARDLMGVRGSYNSPLHF TGCAGTGCTAGAGATCTCATGGGAGTAAGGGGGTCCTATAATTCACCCCTCCACTTT
TRBJ1-5 TRBD1 - TRBV25-1 CASVRGLRSNQPQHF TGTGCCAGCGTCAGGGGGCTTCGAAGCAATCAGCCCCAGCATTTT
TRBJ1-4 TRBD1 - TRBV20-1 CSARDQTGGPAFEMEKLFF TGCAGTGCTAGAGATCAGACAGGGGGCCCGGCGTTTGAGATGGAAAAACTGTTTTTT
TRBJ1-1 - - TRBV2 CASSDISGLEEAFF TGTGCCAGCAGTGACATTAGCGGGCTCGAAGAAGCTTTCTTT
TRBJ2-7 - - TRBV7-3 CASSPTQGGYEQYF TGTGCCAGCAGCCCCACCCAGGGGGGTTACGAGCAGTACTTC
TRBJ2-1 - few TRBV9 CASSVDLTGYNEQFF TGTGCCAGCAGCGTAGACCTGACAGGCTACAATGAGCAGTTCTTC
TRBJ1-2 TRBD1 few TRBV7-6 CASSYPTGDGYTF TGTGCCAGCAGTTACCCGACAGGGGATGGCTACACCTTC
TRBJ1-2 TRBD1 - TRBV6-6 CASSLEGTGVFVDYGYTF TGTGCCAGCAGTTTAGAAGGGACAGGGGTTTTTGTGGACTATGGCTACACCTTC
TRBJ2-3 TRBD2 few TRBV7-6 CASRRTSGLGTDTQYF TGTGCCAGCAGACGGACTAGCGGGCTTGGCACAGATACGCAGTATTTT
TRBJ2-7 - few TRBV2 CASGPTGGYEQYF TGTGCCAGCGGCCCCACAGGAGGCTACGAGCAGTACTTC
TRBJ2-3 - - TRBV2 CASRALTSLPDTQYF TGTGCCAGCAGGGCCCTGACTAGTCTCCCAGATACGCAGTATTTT
TRBJ1-6 - few TRBV7-6 CASSLVKGGNSPLHF TGTGCCAGCAGCTTAGTAAAGGGTGGAAATTCACCCCTCCACTTT
TRBJ1-2 - - TRBV7-9 CASSLLIRGYTF TGTGCCAGCAGCTTACTCATCCGGGGCTACACCTTC
TRBJ1-5 TRBD1 - TRBV12-3/TRBV12-4 CASSMDRGYDQPQHF TGTGCCAGCAGTATGGACAGGGGCTACGATCAGCCCCAGCATTTT